This T cell receptor (beta chain) was documented in a study of CD8+ T cells in alopecia areata. Study background: Each day, treated patients took oral tofacitinib twice, at 5 to 10 mg per dose. The study, taken as a whole, reports: An increase in clonality over normal scalp was evident in lesional scalp, especially alopecia totalis/universalis.

In the case of this clone: What it binds is not known. Other DNA sequences in the same sample also yield this CDR3.

Reverse transcription of extracted RNA yielded cDNA, which provided the sequencing template. This table comes from immunoSEQ multiplex PCR, and its TCRdb copy is limited to in-frame clones, with some not included. This sample yields around 200,000 clones, of which around 58% are seen a single time; around 13% belongs to the top ten. The CDR3 contains 14 residues. Trimming took 3 bases from V and 0 from J; bases not matched to a gene: 0. Germline V lookup: CDR1 SQVTM, CDR2 ANQGSEA. Treatment noted: oral pan-JAK inhibitor, 5-10 mg twice daily. This clonotype was obtained from a human donor with alopecia areata. The sample here was CD8+ T cells sorted from blood, taken at week 24, from a patient treated with tofacitinib. V is TRBV29-1 and J is TRBJ2-1; 9 bases are a match to TRBD2. CDR3 residues: CSVERGGSYNEQFF. CDR3 coding DNA: TGCAGCGTTGAGCGGGGGGGCTCCTACAATGAGCAGTTCTTC.